The 10 T cell receptor beta chains listed next were all sequenced from one sample in a study of monozygotic twins with inflammatory bowel disease (dated by TCRdb to the late 2010s). The library was made by 5' RACE. Sequencing was performed on an Illumina HiSeq 2500. The reads were reprocessed in TCRdb, with one entry per CDR3 protein sequence and no accompanying DNA. The table of this sample itemizes about 160,000 distinct CDR3 sequences. Roughly 2.4% of the sample comes from the top ten. The sample taken for sequencing was blood. These receptors were taken from a human donor with ulcerative colitis or Crohn's disease, or a healthy co-twin of an affected twin (not recorded which).

Here the CDR3 reads CASSLAGQGWNEQFF. The chain carries TRBV7-3 and TRBJ2-1; TCRdb's assignment of TRBD1 cannot be checked, as there is no DNA. The germline CDR1 and CDR2 sequences are SGHTA and FQGTGA. This CDR3 is built from 15 residues. Combining the CDR3 with reference TRBV7-3 and TRBJ2-1 gives the whole variable domain GAGVSQTPSNKVTEKGKYVELRCDPISGHTALYWYRQSLGQGPEFLIYFQGTGAADDSGLPNDRFFAVRPEGSVSTLKIQRTERGDSAVYLCASSLAGQGWNEQFFGPGTRLTVL.

The chain links TRBV27 to TRBJ2-1; TCRdb's D call, TRBD1, is unchecked because there is no DNA. The germline CDR1 and CDR2 sequences are MNHEY and SMNVEV (reference sequence). The CDR3 has 15 residues. The CDR3 loop reads CASRQGVQLYNEQFF.

V usage is TRBV5-1 and J usage is TRBJ2-3. CDR3 size: 13 residues. CDR1 and CDR2 (germline): SGHRS, YFSETQ. The CDR3 spells CASSSPSTDTQYF.

The chain is built from TRBV6-6 and TRBJ2-2; lacking DNA, the TRBD1 call made by TCRdb goes unchecked. The CDR3 covers 14 residues. CDR1 and CDR2 from the germline V gene are MNHNY and SVGAGI (reference sequence). CDR3 sequence reads: CATRGRDGSGELFF.

The gene calls are TRBV3-1 and TRBJ1-6; the D call from TCRdb, TRBD1, cannot be confirmed without DNA. Germline CDR1 and CDR2: LGHDT and YNNKEL (reference sequence). This CDR3 spans 16 amino acids. The CDR3 protein is CASSQGLGGYNSPLHF.

This chain uses TRBV12-3 or TRBV12-4 with TRBJ2-7; TCRdb's assignment of TRBD1 cannot be checked, as there is no DNA. This CDR3 has 15 amino acids. The CDR3 protein is CASSLGRSEFYEQYF.

V and J are TRBV20-1 and TRBJ1-5; TCRdb's assignment of TRBD1 cannot be checked, as there is no DNA. The CDR3 is 19 residues long. Germline CDR1 and CDR2: DFQATT and SNEGSKA (reference sequence). CDR3 loop: CSARDLGQGADYSNQPQHF.

The chain recombines TRBV7-9 with TRBJ2-3; without DNA, the TCRdb call of TRBD1 cannot be checked. Germline V gene sequence: CDR1 SEHNR, CDR2 FQNEAQ (reference sequence). The CDR3 loop spans 12 amino acids. This CDR3 is CASSPPRGPEYF.

The CDR3 reads CSAAGSSGANVLTF. The V gene is TRBV20-1, the J gene TRBJ2-6. The CDR3 is 14 residues long. Germline CDR1 reads DFQATT; CDR2 reads SNEGSKA (reference sequence).

This chain joins TRBV29-1 and TRBJ2-5; checking the TCRdb D call of TRBD2 is not possible without DNA. Per germline, CDR1 SQVTM and CDR2 ANQGSEA. CDR3 length: 13 residues. The chain's CDR3 is CSARLAGAGTQYF.